This T cell receptor (beta chain) appears in the sequencing data of a study of blood T cells in healthy people across ages. Points from the study as a whole: The diversity estimates, figures obtained from one million T cells, were considered underestimates.

A J-beta primer mix and a sample-barcoded 5' primer were used in a second PCR of roughly 7 to 12 cycles. A 12-random-nucleotide template-switch adaptor tagged each cDNA molecule. One entry per CDR3 protein results from TCRdb running MiXCR on the 5' RACE reads. This table has about a million distinct CDR3 sequences, 48% appearing once. With 5 bases removed from V and 11 bases from J, the gap between germline ends came to 15 bases. This CDR3 is 12 amino acids long. Isolation per sample recovered at least 7 million PBMCs. In its sample, this clonotype was seen a few times. Its antigen is unknown. Sequencing was performed on blood. The TCR comes from a man aged 30 to 39 in good health. The chain links TRBV12-3 or TRBV12-4 to TRBJ1-1, with D possibly TRBD1 on 5 matching bases. The CDR3 loop is CASSPSYRYAFF. Written as DNA, the CDR3 is TGTGCCAGCAGTCCCTCTTACAGGTATGCTTTCTTT.